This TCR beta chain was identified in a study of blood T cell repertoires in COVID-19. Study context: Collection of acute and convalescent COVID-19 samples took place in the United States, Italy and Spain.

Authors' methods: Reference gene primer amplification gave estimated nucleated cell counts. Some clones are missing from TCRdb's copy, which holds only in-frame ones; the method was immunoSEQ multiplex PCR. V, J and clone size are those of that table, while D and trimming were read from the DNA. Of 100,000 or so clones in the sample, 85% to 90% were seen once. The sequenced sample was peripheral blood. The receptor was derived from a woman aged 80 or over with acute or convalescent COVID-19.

CDR3 nucleotides: TGTGCCAGCAGCTTGGCCGGGACAGGGATTTCAAGCAATCAGCCCCAGCATTTT. Encoded protein: CASSLAGTGISSNQPQHF. The J gene is TRBJ1-5, the V gene TRBV5-5; 9 nucleotides line up with TRBD1. V shed 0 bases and J 1 base; nucleotides not matched to a gene: 8. The V gene's germline CDR1 is SGHKS and CDR2 YYEKEE (reference sequence). This CDR3 region has 18 residues.